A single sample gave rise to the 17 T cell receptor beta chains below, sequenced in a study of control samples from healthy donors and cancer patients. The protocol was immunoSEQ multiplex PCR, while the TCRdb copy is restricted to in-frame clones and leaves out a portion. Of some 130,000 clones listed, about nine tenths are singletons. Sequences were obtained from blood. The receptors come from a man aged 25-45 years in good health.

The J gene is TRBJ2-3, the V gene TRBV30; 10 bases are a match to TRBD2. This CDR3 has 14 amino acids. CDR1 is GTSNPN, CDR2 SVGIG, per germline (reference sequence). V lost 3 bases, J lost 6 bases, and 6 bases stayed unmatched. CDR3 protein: CAWRLAGFGDTQYF. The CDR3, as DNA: TGTGCCTGGAGACTAGCGGGGTTCGGGGATACGCAGTATTTT.

The CDR3 here is CASSLARPGGNTEAFF. The CDR3 nucleotides are TGCGCCAGCAGCTTGGCTAGGCCAGGGGGGAACACTGAAGCTTTCTTT. The chain employs TRBV5-1 and TRBJ1-1; 7 bases fit TRBD1. The CDR3 consists of 16 residues. CDR1 is SGHRS, CDR2 YFSETQ, per germline. The V gene end was trimmed by 0 bases and the J gene end by 1 base; junction bases not matched to a gene: 6.

The CDR3 loop reads CASSSPGTANYGYTF. DNA of the CDR3: TGTGCCAGTAGTAGCCCCGGGACAGCTAACTATGGCTACACCTTC. This chain connects TRBV19 to TRBJ1-2, with 7 bases matching TRBD1. Germline CDR1 LNHDA, CDR2 SQIVND (reference sequence). This CDR3 has 15 residues. Unmatched junction bases numbered 5, after V lost 4 bases and J lost 0 bases.

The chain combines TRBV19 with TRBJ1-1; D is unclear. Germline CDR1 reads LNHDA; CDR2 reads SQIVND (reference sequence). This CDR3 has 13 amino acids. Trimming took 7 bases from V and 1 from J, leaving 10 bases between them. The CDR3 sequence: CASKGLRNTEAFF. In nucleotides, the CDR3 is TGTGCCAGTAAAGGCCTGAGGAACACTGAAGCTTTCTTT.

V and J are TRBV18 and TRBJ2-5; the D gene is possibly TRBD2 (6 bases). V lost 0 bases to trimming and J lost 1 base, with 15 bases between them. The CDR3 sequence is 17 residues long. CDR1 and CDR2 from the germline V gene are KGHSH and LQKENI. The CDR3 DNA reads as TGTGCCAGCTCACCACCGGGGGGACCATATCTCCAAGAGACCCAGTACTTC. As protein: CASSPPGGPYLQETQYF.

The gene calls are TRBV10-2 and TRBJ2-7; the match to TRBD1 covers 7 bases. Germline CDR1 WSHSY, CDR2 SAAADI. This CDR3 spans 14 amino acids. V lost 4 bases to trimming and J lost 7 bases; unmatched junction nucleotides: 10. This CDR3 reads CASSVDRVSQEQYF. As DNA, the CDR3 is TGCGCCAGCAGTGTAGACAGGGTTTCGCAGGAGCAGTACTTC.

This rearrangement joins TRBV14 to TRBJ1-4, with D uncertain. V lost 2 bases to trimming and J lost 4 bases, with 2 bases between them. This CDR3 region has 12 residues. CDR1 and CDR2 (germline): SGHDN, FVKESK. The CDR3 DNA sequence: TGTGCCAGCAGCCAAAATAATGAAAAACTGTTTTTT. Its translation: CASSQNNEKLFF.

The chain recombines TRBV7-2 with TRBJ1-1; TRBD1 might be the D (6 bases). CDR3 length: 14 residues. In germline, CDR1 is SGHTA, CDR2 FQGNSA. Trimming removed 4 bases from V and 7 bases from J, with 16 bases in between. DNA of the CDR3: TGTGCCAGCAGCTCCCGAGCGGGGGGCGGTGAAGCTTTCTTT. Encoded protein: CASSSRAGGGEAFF.

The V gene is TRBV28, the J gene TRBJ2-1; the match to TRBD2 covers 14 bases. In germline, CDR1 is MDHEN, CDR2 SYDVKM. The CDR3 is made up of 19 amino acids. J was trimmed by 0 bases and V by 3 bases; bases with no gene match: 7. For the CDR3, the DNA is TGTGCCAGCAGTTTCCCGGGACTAGCGGGAGATGACTCCTACAATGAGCAGTTCTTC. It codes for CASSFPGLAGDDSYNEQFF.

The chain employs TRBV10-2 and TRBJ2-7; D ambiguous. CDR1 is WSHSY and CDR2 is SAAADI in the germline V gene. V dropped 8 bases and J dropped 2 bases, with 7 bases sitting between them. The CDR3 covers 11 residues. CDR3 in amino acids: CASSAAYEQYF. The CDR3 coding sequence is TGCGCCAGCTCCGCAGCCTACGAGCAGTACTTC.

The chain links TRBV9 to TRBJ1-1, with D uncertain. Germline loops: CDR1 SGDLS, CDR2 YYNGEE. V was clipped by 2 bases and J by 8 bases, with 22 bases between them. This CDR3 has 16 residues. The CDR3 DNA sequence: TGTGCCAGCAGCGTCGGTAGTCGTATTAAGGTGTCGGAAGCTTTCTTT. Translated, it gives CASSVGSRIKVSEAFF. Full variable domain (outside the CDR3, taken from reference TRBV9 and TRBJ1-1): DSGVTQTPKHLITATGQRVTLRCSPRSGDLSVYWYQQSLDQGLQFLIQYYNGEERAKGNILERFSAQQFPDLHSELNLSSLELGDSALYFCASSVGSRIKVSEAFFGQGTRLTVV.

The CDR3 protein is CATSDPRQGAGELFF. In DNA form, the CDR3 reads TGTGCCACCAGTGATCCCAGACAGGGGGCCGGGGAGCTGTTTTTT. V and J are TRBV24-1 and TRBJ2-2; TRBD1 aligns across 9 bases. Germline V lookup: CDR1 KGHDR, CDR2 SFDVKD. The CDR3 is made up of 15 amino acids. Trimming took 3 bases from V and 6 from J; bases not matched to a gene: 4.

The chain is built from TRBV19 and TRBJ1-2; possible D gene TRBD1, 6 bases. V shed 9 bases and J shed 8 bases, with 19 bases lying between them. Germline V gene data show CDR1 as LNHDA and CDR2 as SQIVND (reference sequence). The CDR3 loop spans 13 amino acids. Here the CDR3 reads CASRDTKTQGYTF. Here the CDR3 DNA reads TGTGCCAGCCGGGACACAAAGACTCAGGGCTACACCTTC.

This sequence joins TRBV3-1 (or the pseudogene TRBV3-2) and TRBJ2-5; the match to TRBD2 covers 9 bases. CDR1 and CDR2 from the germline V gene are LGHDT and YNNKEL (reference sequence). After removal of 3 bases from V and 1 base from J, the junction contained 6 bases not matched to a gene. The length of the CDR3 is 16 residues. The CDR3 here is CASSHKMTSGQETQYF. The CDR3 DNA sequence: TGTGCCAGCAGCCACAAAATGACTAGCGGCCAAGAGACCCAGTACTTC.

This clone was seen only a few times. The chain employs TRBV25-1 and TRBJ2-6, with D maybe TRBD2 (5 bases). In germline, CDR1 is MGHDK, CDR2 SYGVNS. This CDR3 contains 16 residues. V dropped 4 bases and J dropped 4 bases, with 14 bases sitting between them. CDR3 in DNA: TGTGCCAGCAGTGTCTCTGGGAGTTTAGGGGCCAACGTCCTGACTTTC. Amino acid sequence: CASSVSGSLGANVLTF.

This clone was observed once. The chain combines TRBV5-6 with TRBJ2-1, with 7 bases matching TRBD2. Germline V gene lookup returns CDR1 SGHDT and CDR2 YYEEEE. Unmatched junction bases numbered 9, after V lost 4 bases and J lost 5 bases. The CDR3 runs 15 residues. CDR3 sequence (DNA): TGTGCCAGCAGCAATAGCGGGTATTATAACAATGAGCAGTTCTTC. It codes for CASSNSGYYNNEQFF. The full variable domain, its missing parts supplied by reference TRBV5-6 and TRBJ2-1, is DAGVTQSPTHLIKTRGQQVTLRCSPKSGHDTVSWYQQALGQGPQFIFQYYEEEERQRGNFPDRFSGHQFPNYSSELNVNALLLGDSALYLCASSNSGYYNNEQFFGPGTRLTVL.

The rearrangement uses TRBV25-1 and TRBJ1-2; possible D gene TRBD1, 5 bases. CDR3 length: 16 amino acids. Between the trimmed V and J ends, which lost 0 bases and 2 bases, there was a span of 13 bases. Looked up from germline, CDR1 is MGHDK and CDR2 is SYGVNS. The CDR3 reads CASSEYGGDPNYGYTF. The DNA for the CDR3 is TGTGCCAGCAGTGAATACGGAGGGGACCCAAACTATGGCTACACCTTC.